The source of this TCR beta chain is a study of vaccination and CD4 T cells after COVID-19 (dated by TCRdb to 2021 to 2024). Background on the whole study: SARS-CoV-2 positivity had been established in the convalescent patients by nasal swab PCR, and mild disease was recorded in several of these patients and severe disease in one. The convalescent cohort included six males and four females, with two Hispanic individuals, seven Caucasians, two Asians and one multiracial person. Participants got two doses of the Pfizer-BioNTech BNT162b2 vaccine (n=8) or two doses of the Moderna mRNA-1273 vaccine (n=2). Post-COVID blood samples from convalescent patients were collected a median of approximately 93 days after diagnosis, with a range of roughly 35 to 161 days. The time from the second vaccine dose to post-vaccine blood sampling had a median of roughly 70 days and ranged from about 14 to 250 days. Overlapping spike peptide pools from SARS-CoV-2 and from the common cold coronaviruses HCoV-NL63, HCoV-OC43 and HCoV-229E were used as culture stimuli. Control cultures received a CEFX viral epitope pool as the positive control, an HIV-1 Nef peptide pool as the negative control, or no peptide. The spike-specific CD4+ TCR repertoire was compared before and after mRNA vaccination in approximately ten COVID-19 convalescent patients and a few infection-naive healthy vaccine recipients. Results the study describes overall, beyond this receptor: Among the post-vaccine SARS-CoV-2-reactive clones in convalescent patients, a median around 86% showed up only after vaccination, which suggests vaccine-specific priming. Nearly all vaccine-specific clones in convalescent patients (304 of 307) were mono-reactive for SARS-CoV-2 spike rather than cross-reactive with common cold coronaviruses. Relatively few convalescent patients were included in the study, and early timepoints after natural infection were not analyzed. The median number of SARS-CoV-2-reactive clonotypes rose from around 20 after infection to 38 after vaccination, but the change was not significant.

The CDR3 runs 15 residues from the cysteine to the phenylalanine. The sequence is cut down to CDR3 DNA, 45 bases in frame from base 1. The germline V gene sets CDR1 to SGHNT and CDR2 to YENEEA. Unmatched junction bases come to 8, with V trimmed by 6 bases and J by 6 bases. As regards this clonotype: Its binding antigen is unknown. The sample holds no much larger clone one base away, and base qualities are not on file.

In light of the paper, this sample's treatment or condition label describes: roughly 10-day PBMC culture with coronavirus spike peptide pools or control peptides (ViraFEST assay). The study used the ViraFEST assay, which expanded antigen-specific T cells with peptide pools and then identified expanded clonotypes by TCR sequencing. The convalescent patients' positive SARS-CoV-2 PCR tests fell between March and December 2020, which was before the Alpha, Beta and Delta variants emerged in the United States. Each well held two million PBMCs cultured with around 10 ug/ml peptide pools in IMDM containing approximately 4.8% human AB serum and around 10 IU/ml IL-2. Half of the culture medium was replaced with fresh IL-2-containing medium on days 3 and 7. After about 11 days of culture, CD4+ T cells were isolated by negative selection using the EasySep CD4+ T cell isolation kit. Ficoll-Paque Plus gradient centrifugation was used to isolate PBMCs from whole blood, and the isolated PBMCs were then either used fresh or cryopreserved at -140C. In general, triplicate wells were set up for every culture condition.

Preparation of the library involved PCR. DNA from cultured CD4+ T cells underwent TCR sequencing with the Oncomine TCR Beta short-read assay at the Johns Hopkins FTIC core. Genomic DNA was extracted from the cultured CD4+ T cells with the QIAamp micro DNA kit. Oncomine TCR Beta libraries made from cultured CD4+ T cells were pooled using unique dual indexes and sequenced on an Illumina iSeq 100. On the study's bioinformatics: Non-productive sequences were removed, and CDR3s not starting with C, not ending with F or W, or shorter than 7 amino acids were discarded. The MANAFEST web application was used to identify antigen-specific clonotypes by comparing peptide-stimulated wells against reference wells and other culture wells. For a clone to be called positive, the clone needed an FDR below 0.05, an odds ratio above 5, and a productive frequency above 0.1% in at least two of three replicate wells. Cross-reactive clonotypes were defined as significantly expanded in both SARS-CoV-2 spike wells and at least one common cold coronavirus spike condition. CDR3 homology was assessed with Levenshtein distances (stringdist) and unrooted phylogenetic trees (ape) in R version 3.6.1. The raw public reads went through TCRdb reprocessing: fastp at Q25, MiXCR clone calling, in-frame beta chains kept. Each CDR3 protein appears once, grouped with its most common genes and DNA. The authors' filters were not applied to this entry. The sample yields roughly 9,300 distinct CDR3 sequences; 55% to 75% were counted once. The ten largest clones capture around a quarter of the sample.

The sequence derives from a human donor who had recovered from COVID-19. The chain couples TRBV11-3 to TRBJ2-1, with 10 central nucleotides matching TRBD2. Material for sequencing was CD4+ T cells from blood, cultured in vitro. The CDR3 sequence is CASRSGTSAANEQFF. The bases are TGTGCCAGCAGGTCCGGGACTAGCGCAGCCAATGAGCAGTTCTTC.